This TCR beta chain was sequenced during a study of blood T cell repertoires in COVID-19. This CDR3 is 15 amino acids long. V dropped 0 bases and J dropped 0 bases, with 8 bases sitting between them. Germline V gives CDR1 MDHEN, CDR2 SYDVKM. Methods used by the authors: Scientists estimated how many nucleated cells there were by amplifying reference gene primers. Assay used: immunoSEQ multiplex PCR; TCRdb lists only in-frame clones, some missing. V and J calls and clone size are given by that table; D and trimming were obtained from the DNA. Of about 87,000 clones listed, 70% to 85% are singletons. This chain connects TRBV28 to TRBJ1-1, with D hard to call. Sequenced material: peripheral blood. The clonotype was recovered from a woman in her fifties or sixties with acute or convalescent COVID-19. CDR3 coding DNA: TGTGCCAGCAGTTTATGGGTGGCAGTGAACACTGAAGCTTTCTTT. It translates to CASSLWVAVNTEAFF.